This T cell receptor (beta chain) was found in a study of shared clonotypes between healthy human individuals. The overall study: There were three CD4 naive, three CD4 memory, two CD8 naive and one CD8 memory plates per donor.

The ends were cut back, 0 bases at V and 5 bases at J, with 7 bases in the middle. CDR1 and CDR2 (germline): MGHRA, YSYEKL. The CDR3 is 13 amino acids. Remarks on this clone: The same CDR3 arises from other DNA sequences in this sample as well.

Repertoires were generated with immunoSEQ multiplex PCR, while TCRdb's copy carries only in-frame clones and drops some. The sample yields more than 2,000,000 clones, approximately 93% seen once. This receptor was identified in a man aged 18 to 29 in good health. Some clones in this sample may be carry-over from other donors' samples. This chain connects TRBV4-1 to TRBJ2-5; D gene uncertain. Sequencing was performed on naive CD4+ T cells from PBMCs. Regarding subset: CD45RA+ positively selected. CDR3 in amino acids: CASSQDPGETQYF. The CDR3 coding sequence is TGCGCCAGCAGCCAAGATCCTGGTGAGACCCAGTACTTC.